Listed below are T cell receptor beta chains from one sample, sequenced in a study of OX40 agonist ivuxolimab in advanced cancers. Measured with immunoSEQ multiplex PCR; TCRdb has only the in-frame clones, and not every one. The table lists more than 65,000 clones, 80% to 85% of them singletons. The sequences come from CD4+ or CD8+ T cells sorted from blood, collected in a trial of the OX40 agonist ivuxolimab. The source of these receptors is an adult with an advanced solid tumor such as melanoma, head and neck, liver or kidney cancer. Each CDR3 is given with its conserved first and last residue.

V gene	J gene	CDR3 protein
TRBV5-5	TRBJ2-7	CASSFGGGPYEQYF
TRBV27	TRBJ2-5	CASSPYRGEKETQYF
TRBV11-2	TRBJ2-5	CASSQGRRGETQYF
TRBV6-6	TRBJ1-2	CASTSSTPGREGYTF
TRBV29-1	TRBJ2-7	CSVVGLAGGGGQYF
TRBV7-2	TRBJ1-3	CASSLNPFGNTIYF
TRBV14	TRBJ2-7	CASSQLSSAYDEQYF
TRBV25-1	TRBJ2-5	CASSKGQGIETQYF
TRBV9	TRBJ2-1	CASSVVGPSSYNEQFF
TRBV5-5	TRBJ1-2	CASSLQGNYGYTF
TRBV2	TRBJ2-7	CGSEGRAEQYF